A selection of T cell receptor beta chains follows, all from one sample in a study of T-cell memory formation after mild COVID-19. TCRdb passed the 5' RACE reads through MiXCR, listing each CDR3 protein once. The table lists more than 250,000 distinct CDR3 sequences, roughly 15% of them singletons. Input material: PBMCs or a T cell subset sorted from them (not recorded which). The receptors shown here come from a man aged 18 to 29 who had mild COVID-19 (a few samples of this study predate the infection). Cell type and time point are not known. CDR3s include the opening cysteine and the closing phenylalanine or tryptophan. D genes are given only for firm matches. Part of the rows lack a size; the others show once, few, many or a class for expanded clones.

NA	TRBJ1-2	few	TRBV4-2	TGTGCCAGCAGCCAAGATCCCCGGATCCTAAACTATGGCTACACCTTC	CASSQDPRILNYGYTF
NA	TRBJ1-1	NA	TRBV7-2	TGTGCCAGCAGCTTCGGGCAGGGGATGGCTGAAGCTTTCTTT	CASSFGQGMAEAFF
NA	TRBJ2-6	few	TRBV7-3	TGTGCCAGCAGCAACTTACAGAGCTCTGGGGCCAACGTCCTGACTTTC	CASSNLQSSGANVLTF
NA	TRBJ1-2	NA	TRBV20-1	TGCAGTGCTAACCCACAGGGAATTGATGGCTACACCTTC	CSANPQGIDGYTF
NA	TRBJ1-1	many	TRBV27	TGTGCCAGCAGTTTGATGTCGAACACTGAAGCTTTCTTT	CASSLMSNTEAFF
NA	TRBJ2-5	once	TRBV6-6	TGTGCCAGCACTCGGGGTTTGGGGGGCCAAGAGACCCAGTACTTC	CASTRGLGGQETQYF
NA	TRBJ1-3	few	TRBV19	TGTGCCAGTAGTACGTCTGGAAACACCATATATTTT	CASSTSGNTIYF
TRBD2	TRBJ2-5	few	TRBV10-3	TGTGCCATCAGTGAGAGGGGGACTAGCGGAGAGACCCAGTACTTC	CAISERGTSGETQYF
NA	TRBJ2-5	many	TRBV5-1	TGCGCCAGCAGTCTAACCGCTCAAGAGACCCAGTACTTC	CASSLTAQETQYF
NA	TRBJ2-5	NA	TRBV6-6	TGTGCCAGCAGGGGGACAGAGACCCAGTACTTC	CASRGTETQYF
NA	TRBJ1-1	few	TRBV20-1	TGCAGTGCCACTTCGGGCGGGCTATATAACACTGAAGCTTTCTTT	CSATSGGLYNTEAFF
TRBD2	TRBJ2-1	few	TRBV7-8	TGTGCCAGCAGCTTAGCCCGGGGGGGCCTTAATGAGCAGTTCTTC	CASSLARGGLNEQFF
TRBD1	TRBJ1-6	many	TRBV10-3	TGTGCCATCAGTGGATCGACAGGGTGGGGATCACCCCTCCACTTT	CAISGSTGWGSPLHF
NA	TRBJ1-1	many	TRBV7-3	TGTGCCAGCAGCTTAAATGCCGCGAAAATGGGCACTGAAGCTTTCTTT	CASSLNAAKMGTEAFF
NA	TRBJ2-1	many	TRBV10-3	TGTGCCATCAGCGAAGCTGGATTGGGTCATGAGCAGTTCTTC	CAISEAGLGHEQFF
TRBD2	TRBJ2-3	few	TRBV12-3/TRBV12-4	TGTGCCAGCAACGTAGCGGGGGGATACACAGATACGCAGTATTTT	CASNVAGGYTDTQYF
NA	TRBJ2-2	few	TRBV7-9	TGTGCCAGTAACGGGGTAGAATTGGCCGGGGAGCTGTTTTTT	CASNGVELAGELFF
TRBD2	TRBJ2-1	NA	TRBV7-8	TGTGCCAGCAGCTTAGGAGGACTAGCGGGGGGAATTTACAATGAGCAGTTCTTC	CASSLGGLAGGIYNEQFF